This record looks at one TCR beta chain sequence and its context. Its antigen is unidentified. Its ends do not fully match the called genes, so a read error is possible. These data come from a study of blood T cells in healthy people across ages. Study-level results: Estimates of total diversity, which came from one million sequenced T cells, were considered to be underestimates.

It was with a sample-barcoded 5' primer and a J-beta primer mix that a second PCR of about 6 to 12 cycles was run. TCRdb passed the 5' RACE reads through MiXCR, listing each CDR3 protein once. This sample has roughly 930,000 distinct CDR3 sequences; roughly 43% occur once, and the top ten carry roughly an eighth. Each donor's blood draw was around 9.2 milliliters of peripheral blood. The total RNA that was extracted per sample amounted to at least 5 micrograms. Germline values: CDR1 SGDLS, CDR2 YYNGEE. There are 14 residues in the CDR3. Source material: blood. The receptor's source is a man aged 25 to 40 in good health. The chain links TRBV9 to TRBJ2-2, with TRBD2 identical over 8 bases. CDR3: CATSGSTRAGGLFF. The CDR3 DNA follows: TGTGCCACTAGCGGGTCAACCCGGGCCGGGGGGCTGTTTTTT.